The clone carrying this T cell receptor beta chain has a handful of counts. Sequencing used immunoSEQ multiplex PCR; TCRdb keeps in-frame clones, though not all of them. Here the sample spans tens of thousands of clones, roughly 83% being singletons. These data originate in a study of blood T cell repertoires in COVID-19. The V gene lost 3 bases and the J gene lost 2 bases, with 11 bases spanning the gap. This CDR3 spans 14 amino acids. The germline V gene has CDR1 LNHDA and CDR2 SQIVND (reference sequence). Sequenced input: peripheral blood. V is TRBV19 and J is TRBJ2-7, with D perhaps matching TRBD1 (6 bases). The sequence derives from a man between 60 and 70 years old with COVID-19, enrolled during active disease. For the CDR3, the DNA is TGTGCCAGTAGTATTGGCAGGGACACCTACGAGCAGTACTTC. Amino acids: CASSIGRDTYEQYF.